Below are 27 T cell receptor beta chains sequenced from a single sample in a study of control samples from healthy donors and cancer patients. Measured with immunoSEQ multiplex PCR; TCRdb has only the in-frame clones, and not every one. The table lists tens of thousands of clones, 65% to 80% of them singletons, with about 15% in the top ten. The sequencing input was formalin-fixed, paraffin-embedded tissue. These receptors were obtained from a male donor with melanoma.

This clone was picked up a small number of times. J is TRBJ2-5 and V is TRBV5-1; D may be TRBD1 (6 bases). The V and J ends lost 4 bases and 5 bases respectively, with 12 bases between them. Germline assignment: CDR1 SGHRS and CDR2 YFSETQ. CDR3 length equals 13 residues. The CDR3 sequence: CASSVGQRETQYF. CDR3 bases: TGCGCCAGCAGCGTTGGACAGAGGGAGACCCAGTACTTC.

A remark on this clone: This CDR3 is also generated by other DNA sequences in the sample. The V gene is TRBV28, the J gene TRBJ1-4, with no clear D. CDR3 length: 12 residues. Trimming pared 2 bases from V and 11 bases from J, leaving 9 bases between. Germline lookup yields CDR1 MDHEN and CDR2 SYDVKM. CDR3 protein: CASSLTPSKLFF. The CDR3 DNA reads TGTGCCAGCAGTTTAACCCCGTCGAAACTGTTTTTT.

This rearrangement joins TRBV6-4 to TRBJ2-1; 8 bases match TRBD2. Per the germline V gene, CDR1 is MRHNA and CDR2 is SNTAGT. Trimming at V came to 5 bases and at J to 10 bases, leaving 13 bases not matched to a gene. The CDR3 totals 15 residues. As DNA, the CDR3 is TGTGCCAGCAGTATAGCGAGAGAGGGACTAGGAGAGCAGTTCTTC. It specifies CASSIAREGLGEQFF.

A single count supports this clone. This rearrangement joins TRBV7-9 to TRBJ2-7, with TRBD2 as a possible D gene (6 bases). The V gene's germline CDR1 is SEHNR and CDR2 FQNEAQ (reference sequence). The V end was cut by 1 base, the J end by 4 bases, with 14 bases between. The CDR3 length is 15 residues. CDR3 in amino acids: CASSLGTSGVYEQYF. The CDR3 region has the DNA TGTGCCAGCAGCTTAGGGACGTCGGGGGTGTACGAGCAGTACTTC. Based on the CDR3 plus reference TRBV7-9 and TRBJ2-7, the full variable domain is DTGVSQNPRHKITKRGQNVTFRCDPISEHNRLYWYRQTLGQGPEFLTYFQNEAQLEKSRLLSDRFSAERPKGSFSTLEIQRTEQGDSAMYLCASSLGTSGVYEQYFGPGTRLTVT.

Within the sample, this clone is medium-sized. The chain combines TRBV6-5 with TRBJ2-1; TRBD2 might be the D (6 bases). V lost 4 bases, J lost 2 bases, and 9 bases lay in between. CDR3 size: 14 residues. Germline lookup yields CDR1 MNHEY and CDR2 SVGAGI. CDR3 DNA sequence: TGTGCCAGCAGTTTGGGGGGTCCCTACAATGAGCAGTTCTTC. It encodes CASSLGGPYNEQFF.

A word on this clone: One junction end does not reproduce the germline sequence, and a read error may be involved. The chain has TRBV7-9 and TRBJ2-1; possible D gene TRBD1, 5 bases. Germline CDR1 and CDR2: SEHNR and FQNEAQ (reference sequence). The CDR3 consists of 13 residues. The CDR3 DNA is TGTACCAGCAGTTTCGGACATGGGAATGAGCAGTTCTTC. This encodes CTSSFGHGNEQFF.

The chain has TRBV20-1 and TRBJ2-2; D gene uncertain. Germline CDR1 is DFQATT and CDR2 is SNEGSKA (reference sequence). V lost 3 bases to trimming and J lost 4 bases, with 15 bases between them. This CDR3 contains 15 residues. In DNA, the CDR3 is TGCAGTGCTAGTTCCCCCGGGCGTGGCACCGGGGAGCTGTTTTTT. Its protein is CSASSPGRGTGELFF.

CDR3 DNA sequence: TGTGCCAGCAGCGTTATTAGCTCTGGGGCCAACGTCCTGACTTTC. Its protein product is CASSVISSGANVLTF. This chain joins TRBV2 and TRBJ2-6; no firm D call. V was trimmed by 6 bases and J by 0 bases, leaving 9 bases between them. The CDR3 length is 15 residues. CDR1 SNHLY and CDR2 FYNNEI come from the germline V gene.

The chain combines TRBV2 with TRBJ2-1; the match to TRBD2 covers 12 bases. The CDR3 contains 15 residues. In germline, CDR1 is SNHLY, CDR2 FYNNEI. J lost 7 bases, V lost 6 bases, and 7 bases had no gene match. The CDR3 sequence: CASSETSGRVNEQFF. The CDR3 DNA follows: TGTGCCAGCAGCGAGACTAGCGGGAGAGTTAATGAGCAGTTCTTC. Based on the CDR3 plus reference TRBV2 and TRBJ2-1, the full variable domain is EPEVTQTPSHQVTQMGQEVILRCVPISNHLYFYWYRQILGQKVEFLVSFYNNEISEKSEIFDDQFSVERPDGSNFTLKIRSTKLEDSAMYFCASSETSGRVNEQFFGPGTRLTVL.

This sequence joins TRBV15 and TRBJ1-4, with D possibly TRBD1 on 6 matching bases. The CDR3 is 13 residues long. V lost 9 bases and J 3 bases, leaving 11 bases between the germline ends. Germline V gene lookup returns CDR1 LNHNV and CDR2 YYDKDF (reference sequence). CDR3 amino acids: CATRTASNEKLFF. CDR3 sequence (DNA): TGTGCCACTCGGACAGCTTCTAATGAAAAACTGTTTTTT.

V gene TRBV14 combines with J gene TRBJ1-3; weak D call: TRBD1 (5 bases). Germline-derived CDR1 and CDR2 are SGHDN and FVKESK. V was trimmed by 0 bases and J by 5 bases, leaving 14 bases between them. The CDR3 consists of 16 residues. The chain's CDR3 is CASSQDRWGLRNTIYF. As DNA, the CDR3 is TGTGCCAGCAGCCAAGATCGTTGGGGACTCAGAAACACCATATATTTT. Full variable domain (remainder filled in from reference TRBV14 and TRBJ1-3): EAGVTQFPSHSVIEKGQTVTLRCDPISGHDNLYWYRRVMGKEIKFLLHFVKESKQDESGMPNNRFLAERTGGTYSTLKVQPAELEDSGVYFCASSQDRWGLRNTIYFGEGSWLTVV.

The chain uses TRBV18 and TRBJ2-1; unclear D gene. Looked up from germline, CDR1 is KGHSH and CDR2 is LQKENI. V lost 2 bases, J lost 5 bases, and 7 bases lay in between. The CDR3 covers 13 residues. In nucleotides, the CDR3 is TGTGCCAGCTCACCAGGGGTCCACAATGAGCAGTTCTTC. Its translation: CASSPGVHNEQFF.

The table lists this clone with a count of one. CDR3: CASGSRLPGKQYF. The CDR3 bases are TGTGCCAGCGGGTCCCGGCTCCCCGGAAAGCAGTACTTC. The chain couples TRBV11-2 to TRBJ2-7, with unresolved D. Trimming removed 8 bases from V and 8 bases from J, with 19 bases in between. CDR1 SGHAT and CDR2 FQNNGV come from the germline V gene. The length of the CDR3 is 13 residues.

The chain is built from TRBV30 and TRBJ2-1; the match to TRBD2 covers 13 bases. Germline-derived CDR1 and CDR2 are GTSNPN and SVGIG (reference sequence). V trimming: 5 bases; J trimming: 6 bases; junction bases outside the gene matches: 7. This CDR3 region has 15 residues. The DNA for the CDR3 is TGTGCCTGGGAGGAGGGACTAGCGGGATTCAATGAGCAGTTCTTC. It codes for CAWEEGLAGFNEQFF.

The chain employs TRBV27 and TRBJ2-7; perhaps TRBD1 as D (6 bases). The CDR3 is 15 amino acids. Germline CDR1 MNHEY, CDR2 SMNVEV (reference sequence). Trimming took off 11 bases at V and 4 bases at J, with 24 bases between the two ends. The CDR3 loop reads CAGFVGNRARYEQYF. In nucleotides, the CDR3 is TGTGCCGGTTTCGTTGGTAACAGGGCCCGATACGAGCAGTACTTC.

CDR3 region: CASSQDPMASDTQYF. The CDR3 bases are TGCGCCAGCAGCCAAGATCCGATGGCGTCAGATACGCAGTATTTT. The chain uses TRBV4-1 and TRBJ2-3; D is uncertain. The CDR3 covers 15 residues. Deletions cut 0 bases from V and 4 bases from J, with 11 bases between. Germline assignment: CDR1 MGHRA and CDR2 YSYEKL.

This clone was recorded a few times. The J gene is TRBJ1-2, the V gene TRBV6-5; TRBD1 is a possible D gene (5 bases). CDR1 MNHEY and CDR2 SVGAGI come from the germline V gene. V was cut by 5 bases and J by 14 bases, with 21 bases left in between. The CDR3 runs to 13 residues. CDR3 nucleotides: TGTGCCAGCAGTACCCCCCAGCAGGGCCTTCCGACCTTC. Protein: CASSTPQQGLPTF.

A word on this clone: This may arise from a read error, as a much more abundant clone is one base away. Other DNA sequences in this sample translate to the same CDR3. The rearrangement links TRBV19 to TRBJ1-1, with D hard to call. The CDR3 is made up of 13 amino acids. CDR1 and CDR2 (germline): LNHDA, SQIVND (reference sequence). Trimming pared 6 bases from V and 4 bases from J, leaving 12 bases between. The CDR3 DNA follows: TGTGCCAGTAGAAGAACCGCGGCCACTGAAGCTTTCTTT. It codes for CASRRTAATEAFF.

The genes are TRBV4-1 and TRBJ2-1, with a tentative D call TRBD2 (6 bases). This CDR3 spans 13 amino acids. Per the germline V gene, CDR1 is MGHRA and CDR2 is YSYEKL. Deletions cut 6 bases from V and 15 bases from J, with 21 bases between. The CDR3 nucleotides are TGCGCCAGCAGTCCGAAATCATCTGGACTATTGTTCTTC. Protein: CASSPKSSGLLFF.

This clone came up a few times. The chain is built from TRBV15 and TRBJ2-7; 11 positions agree with TRBD2. V lost 5 bases to trimming and J lost 3 bases; unmatched junction nucleotides: 3. The CDR3 is 14 residues long. CDR1 is LNHNV, CDR2 YYDKDF, per germline (reference sequence). Here the CDR3 DNA reads TGTGCCACCAGCCCTACTAGCGGGAGCTACGAGCAGTACTTC. It codes for CATSPTSGSYEQYF.

This clone was observed a few times. The gene calls are TRBV24-1 and TRBJ2-5; 8 nucleotides line up with TRBD2. Germline V CDR1 and CDR2: KGHDR, SFDVKD. The length of the CDR3 is 15 residues. Trimming removed 4 bases from V and 5 bases from J; junction bases left unmatched: 8. The CDR3 nucleotides are TGTGCCACCAGTGAGATCTCGGGAGGGCGGGAGACCCAGTACTTC. Translation: CATSEISGGRETQYF.

This clone has only one observation. Other DNA sequences in this specimen translate into the identical CDR3. The rearrangement links TRBV11-2 to TRBJ2-2; D unclear. This CDR3 spans 13 amino acids. CDR1 is SGHAT, CDR2 FQNNGV, per germline. Trimming left V 6 bases short and J 4 bases short, with 9 bases between. In nucleotides, the CDR3 is TGTGCCAGCAGTTTTTCATCCACCGGGGAGCTGTTTTTT. Protein product: CASSFSSTGELFF.

In its sample, this clone was seen a few times. V and J are TRBV11-1 and TRBJ2-5; 8 bases match TRBD2. J was trimmed by 4 bases and V by 3 bases; bases with no gene match: 7. This CDR3 has 15 amino acids. CDR1 SGHAT and CDR2 FQDESV come from the germline V gene (reference sequence). The CDR3 region has the DNA TGTGCCAGCAGCTTCAGACTAGCGAGGGGAGAGACCCAGTACTTC. This translates into CASSFRLARGETQYF.

The gene calls are TRBV6-6 and TRBJ1-2, with D perhaps TRBD1 (6 bases). Per the germline V gene, CDR1 is MNHNY and CDR2 is SVGAGI (reference sequence). The CDR3 consists of 16 residues. Deletions cut 7 bases from V and 6 bases from J, with 24 bases between. CDR3 sequence: CASTPPGRTEVNGYTF. The CDR3 DNA reads TGTGCCAGCACCCCCCCAGGGAGGACAGAGGTGAATGGCTACACCTTC.

The rearrangement uses TRBV10-1 and TRBJ2-3; the match to TRBD1 covers 7 bases. The germline V gene encodes CDR1 WNHNN and CDR2 SYGVQD (reference sequence). The CDR3 contains 15 residues. Trimming cost V 5 bases and J 3 bases; bases outside gene matches: 8. CDR3 sequence reads: CASSSTGFGTDTQYF. In DNA form, the CDR3 reads TGCGCCAGCAGTTCGACAGGGTTCGGGACAGATACGCAGTATTTT.

The chain recombines TRBV2 with TRBJ2-7; tentatively, D is TRBD2 (5 bases). Germline V gene lookup returns CDR1 SNHLY and CDR2 FYNNEI. CDR3 length: 14 amino acids. V was cut by 6 bases and J by 0 bases, with 12 bases left in between. The CDR3 is CASRFEGSSYEQYF. The CDR3 DNA sequence: TGTGCCAGCAGATTCGAGGGAAGCTCCTACGAGCAGTACTTC.

This clone has more than one count but fewer than ten. The J gene is TRBJ2-5, the V gene TRBV19, with TRBD2 identical over 8 bases. The CDR3 has 15 residues. After removal of 7 bases from V and 5 bases from J, the junction contained 12 bases not matched to a gene. Germline CDR1 reads LNHDA; CDR2 reads SQIVND (reference sequence). CDR3 sequence: CASTPGSGRSETQYF. The CDR3 nucleotides are TGTGCCAGTACCCCGGGCAGCGGGAGATCTGAGACCCAGTACTTC.